These 12 T cell receptor beta chains were sequenced from one sample in a study of TIL therapy for anti-PD-1-resistant metastatic lung cancer (TCRdb year 2021). The immunoSEQ v3 hsTCRB kit was used to amplify TCR beta CDR3 regions from genomic DNA through bias-controlled multiplex PCR. TCRdb provides this immuneACCESS table in a form limited to in-frame rearrangements. Some clones are lacking; in checked studies, under half of them reflect an unresolved V gene, and why the rest are absent is not known. This sample has approximately 12,000 clones in its table, and roughly 58% of those were observed once. Around 7.4% of the sample rests with the top ten. What this sample's time point label stands for: pre-treatment sample, taken before nivolumab and TIL therapy. Baseline tumor samples were excised metastases, mostly pleural nodules or supraclavicular lymph nodes, from the same resection used to grow TIL.

Material: tumor tissue, obtained at baseline. The receptors derive from a person between 25 and 79 years old with non-small cell lung cancer.

This chain uses TRBV30 with TRBJ2-7, with 7 nucleotides matching TRBD2. CDR1 GTSNPN and CDR2 SVGIG come from the germline V gene (reference sequence). This CDR3 is built from 14 residues. Trimming at V came to 2 bases and at J to 5 bases, leaving 9 bases not matched to a gene. CDR3 protein: CAWSRLPGGHEQYF. CDR3 coding DNA: TGTGCCTGGAGTCGTCTTCCGGGGGGTCACGAGCAGTACTTC.

There are a few counts of this clone. The chain carries TRBV19 and TRBJ1-6; D unclear. Trimming pared 4 bases from V and 8 bases from J, leaving 6 bases between. In germline, CDR1 is LNHDA, CDR2 SQIVND (reference sequence). This CDR3 spans 12 amino acids. The CDR3 DNA is TGTGCCAGTAGTACCGGTTATTCACCCCTCCACTTT. Encoded protein: CASSTGYSPLHF.

This clone was seen a few times. The rearrangement links TRBV11-2 to TRBJ2-7, with 11 bases lining up with TRBD2. The ends lost 0 bases at V and 13 bases at J; junction bases unmatched: 5. The CDR3 consists of 13 residues. Looked up from germline, CDR1 is SGHAT and CDR2 is FQNNGV. This chain's CDR3 is CASSLEASGGTYF. CDR3 bases: TGTGCCAGCAGCTTAGAAGCTAGCGGGGGGACATACTTC.

V is TRBV9 and J is TRBJ1-1; perhaps TRBD1 as D (5 bases). The V gene's germline CDR1 is SGDLS and CDR2 YYNGEE. V was cut by 7 bases and J by 1 base, with 11 bases left in between. The CDR3 loop spans 13 amino acids. The CDR3 nucleotides read TGTGCCAGCTCCAGGACACCGAACACTGAAGCTTTCTTT. It specifies CASSRTPNTEAFF. The full variable domain, with the rest looked up from reference TRBV9 and TRBJ1-1, is DSGVTQTPKHLITATGQRVTLRCSPRSGDLSVYWYQQSLDQGLQFLIQYYNGEERAKGNILERFSAQQFPDLHSELNLSSLELGDSALYFCASSRTPNTEAFFGQGTRLTVV.

As to this clone: Other nucleotide sequences in the sample specify the same CDR3. The chain uses TRBV28 and TRBJ1-3; D is perhaps TRBD1 (5 bases). V was pared by 5 bases and J by 0 bases, with 14 bases between. The CDR3 is 16 residues long. Germline CDR1 is MDHEN and CDR2 is SYDVKM. CDR3: CASSPGGPPSGNTIYF. In DNA form, the CDR3 reads TGTGCCAGCAGTCCGGGGGGACCCCCCTCTGGAAACACCATATATTTT.

This sequence joins TRBV7-4 and TRBJ1-3; 8 nucleotides line up with TRBD1. J was trimmed by 8 bases and V by 3 bases; bases with no gene match: 9. CDR3 size: 15 residues. Germline CDR1 is SGHVT and CDR2 is SQSDAQ. CDR3 DNA sequence: TGTGCCAGCAGCTTCTTCAATACAGGGGGACACACCATATATTTT. Translation: CASSFFNTGGHTIYF.

This clone has more than one count but fewer than ten. This chain uses TRBV6-1 with TRBJ1-5; D unclear. The length of the CDR3 is 13 residues. Germline V lookup: CDR1 MNHNS, CDR2 SASEGT. V lost 0 bases, J lost 10 bases, and 10 bases lay in between. The CDR3 sequence is CASSEALTAPQHF. The CDR3 bases are TGTGCCAGCAGTGAAGCTCTAACAGCCCCCCAGCATTTT.

The table lists this clone with a count of one. The CDR3 region is CASSLNGLVTDTQYF. CDR3 bases: TGTGCCAGCAGCTTAAATGGGCTCGTGACAGATACGCAGTATTTT. The chain uses TRBV7-3 and TRBJ2-3; D unclear. Germline V gene lookup returns CDR1 SGHTA and CDR2 FQGTGA. V was trimmed by 1 base and J by 3 bases, leaving 11 bases between them. The length of the CDR3 is 15 residues.

CDR3 DNA: TGTGCCAGCAGCCGACAACCTACGGGATCACCCCTCCACTTT. Translated: CASSRQPTGSPLHF. The chain employs TRBV6-5 and TRBJ1-6; no clear D. The CDR3 length is 14 residues. The germline V and J ends were trimmed by 6 bases and 10 bases, with 16 bases remaining between them. Germline lookup yields CDR1 MNHEY and CDR2 SVGAGI.

This clone was seen once. The gene calls are TRBV20-1 and TRBJ2-1; TRBD2 is a possible D gene (6 bases). The CDR3 length is 14 residues. V was clipped by 3 bases and J by 8 bases, with 17 bases between them. Germline CDR1 is DFQATT and CDR2 is SNEGSKA (reference sequence). CDR3 DNA sequence: TGCAGTGCTAGTTCTACAGGAGGGGTGGATGAGCAGTTCTTC. It is translated as CSASSTGGVDEQFF.

This chain joins TRBV6-1 and TRBJ2-7, with 7 positions matching TRBD1. The germline V gene has CDR1 MNHNS and CDR2 SASEGT. V lost 2 bases, J lost 3 bases, and 4 bases stayed unmatched. The CDR3 loop spans 14 amino acids. In nucleotides, the CDR3 is TGTGCCAGCAGTGAATTGGGGACAGTCTACGAGCAGTACTTC. It specifies CASSELGTVYEQYF.

This clone rates as medium-sized. The chain combines TRBV19 with TRBJ2-3; a weak D match, TRBD1 (6 bases). Germline V gene data show CDR1 as LNHDA and CDR2 as SQIVND (reference sequence). This CDR3 region has 14 residues. With 5 bases removed from V and 5 bases from J, the gap between germline ends came to 14 bases. For the CDR3, the DNA is TGTGCCAGTAGTGGGGGCCCCCTCCAAGATACGCAGTATTTT. Translated: CASSGGPLQDTQYF.